The 15 T cell receptor beta chains given below trace back to one sample, sequenced in a study of T cells after yellow fever vaccination. In TCRdb, the 5' RACE reads were re-called with MiXCR into one record per CDR3 protein. The table records hundreds of thousands of distinct CDR3 sequences, around 20% of them present only once. This material consisted of PBMCs, taken before the yellow fever booster vaccination. Source of these receptors: a man aged 18 to 30 who received the YFV17D yellow fever vaccine.

This clonotype came up a few times. J is TRBJ1-1 and V is TRBV29-1; TRBD1 might be the D (5 bases). CDR3 length equals 13 residues. Germline CDR1 and CDR2: SQVTM and ANQGSEA. V was trimmed by 2 bases and J by 6 bases, leaving 13 bases between them. The CDR3 DNA reads TGCAGCGTTGAACGGGGGGTTCGGGCTGAAGCTTTCTTT. This sequence encodes CSVERGVRAEAFF.

This clonotype was observed at least ten times. The chain couples TRBV6-2 or TRBV6-3 to TRBJ1-5; unclear D gene. Germline lookup yields CDR1 MNHEY and CDR2 SVGEGT. The germline V and J ends were trimmed by 7 bases and 0 bases, with 13 bases remaining between them. This CDR3 comprises 15 residues. The CDR3 DNA follows: TGTGCCAGCACCTACAACAGCGATAGCAATCAGCCCCAGCATTTT. This translates into CASTYNSDSNQPQHF.

This clonotype was found a few times. CDR3 nucleotide sequence: TGTGCCAGTAGTACCTACCGGACAGGCACAGATACGCAGTATTTT. It encodes CASSTYRTGTDTQYF. The chain links TRBV19 to TRBJ2-3; the D gene is possibly TRBD1 (6 bases). Germline V CDR1 and CDR2: LNHDA, SQIVND (reference sequence). The germline V and J ends were trimmed by 4 bases and 1 base, with 12 bases remaining between them. The CDR3 spans 15 residues.

This chain joins TRBV28 and TRBJ2-5; 11 bases are shared with TRBD1. The ends lost 5 bases at V and 5 bases at J; junction bases unmatched: 7. The CDR3 contains 15 residues. CDR1 and CDR2 from the germline V gene are MDHEN and SYDVKM. CDR3 sequence: CASSHRDRGRETQYF. As DNA, the CDR3 is TGTGCCAGCAGTCACCGGGACAGGGGGAGGGAGACCCAGTACTTC.

The chain combines TRBV6-2 or TRBV6-3 with TRBJ1-5; 10 nucleotides match TRBD1. This CDR3 contains 13 residues. Germline V lookup: CDR1 MNHEY, CDR2 SVGEGT. V was clipped by 6 bases and J by 6 bases; unmatched bases: 2. The CDR3 spells CASRGTGVQPQHF. CDR3 nucleotides: TGTGCCAGCAGAGGGACAGGGGTTCAGCCCCAGCATTTT.

The chain has TRBV20-1 and TRBJ1-1; D possibly corresponds to TRBD1 (6 bases). V was cut by 5 bases and J by 1 base, with 11 bases left in between. The length of the CDR3 is 13 residues. CDR1 and CDR2 from the germline V gene are DFQATT and SNEGSKA (reference sequence). The CDR3 sequence is CSAQGSSNTEAFF. CDR3 DNA sequence: TGCAGTGCTCAGGGGTCATCGAACACTGAAGCTTTCTTT.

The table lists this clonotype with many counts. The chain carries TRBV4-2 and TRBJ2-1; either TRBD1 or TRBD2 may supply D (6 bases each). The CDR3 has 17 amino acids. The V gene lost 4 bases and the J gene lost 6 bases, with 22 bases spanning the gap. Germline assignment: CDR1 LGHNA and CDR2 YNFKEQ. For the CDR3, the DNA is TGTGCCAGCAGCCGTAGGAGTAGGGGGGAAGGTAGCAATGAGCAGTTCTTC. Translating gives CASSRRSRGEGSNEQFF.

The rearrangement joins TRBV5-1 to TRBJ1-2; 9 bases fit TRBD1. The germline V gene encodes CDR1 SGHRS and CDR2 YFSETQ. V was pared by 4 bases and J by 3 bases, with 4 bases of the junction left unmatched. This CDR3 is 14 amino acids long. The CDR3 loop reads CASSDGTGYYGYTF. The CDR3 nucleotides are TGCGCCAGCAGCGACGGGACAGGGTACTATGGCTACACCTTC.

The CDR3 DNA reads TGTGCCAGCAGTTACTCGATGGAGGGGTTCACTGAAGCTTTCTTT. Translated, it gives CASSYSMEGFTEAFF. This chain connects TRBV6-5 to TRBJ1-1, with D maybe TRBD1 (5 bases). The CDR3 sequence is 15 residues long. V gave up 0 bases and J gave up 4 bases, with 12 bases separating them. Germline V gene lookup returns CDR1 MNHEY and CDR2 SVGAGI.

This chain joins TRBV6-1 and TRBJ2-3, with TRBD1 identical over 12 bases. J was trimmed by 1 base and V by 3 bases; bases with no gene match: 5. Germline CDR1 MNHNS, CDR2 SASEGT. This CDR3 has 17 amino acids. The CDR3: CASSEGTGGGGTDTQYF. Here the CDR3 DNA reads TGTGCCAGCAGTGAGGGGACAGGGGGCGGCGGCACAGATACGCAGTATTTT.

The chain couples TRBV5-1 to TRBJ1-5, with 7 bases fitting TRBD1. With 0 bases clipped from V and 8 bases from J, the junction kept 5 bases outside the gene matches. Germline V lookup: CDR1 SGHRS, CDR2 YFSETQ. The CDR3 is 14 residues long. This chain's CDR3 is CASSLEGAWEPQHF. The CDR3 nucleotides are TGCGCCAGCAGCTTGGAGGGGGCGTGGGAGCCCCAGCATTTT.

This clonotype has just a few counts. CDR3 in amino acids: CASSLSKHEQFF. The CDR3 DNA reads as TGTGCCAGCAGCTTATCTAAGCATGAGCAGTTCTTC. The rearrangement uses TRBV7-7 and TRBJ2-1; D unresolved. The CDR3 covers 12 residues. V was pared by 2 bases and J by 8 bases, with 7 bases between. Germline CDR1 SSHAT, CDR2 FNYEAQ (reference sequence). Based on the CDR3 plus reference TRBV7-7 and TRBJ2-1, the full variable domain is GAGVSQSPRYKVTKRGQDVTLRCDPISSHATLYWYQQALGQGPEFLTYFNYEAQPDKSGLPSDRFSAERPEGSISTLTIQRTEQRDSAMYRCASSLSKHEQFFGPGTRLTVL.

This rearrangement joins TRBV20-1 to TRBJ2-5; perhaps D is TRBD1 or TRBD2 (5 bases each). Germline V gene sequence: CDR1 DFQATT, CDR2 SNEGSKA (reference sequence). This CDR3 is 15 amino acids long. V lost 5 bases, J lost 9 bases, and 25 bases lay in between. The DNA for the CDR3 is TGCAGTGCTTATCCCCCGGGGACCCCAATTGAGTCCCAGTACTTC. This gives the protein CSAYPPGTPIESQYF.

A few counts support this clonotype. The chain couples TRBV20-1 to TRBJ1-6; D ambiguous. V shed 1 base and J shed 5 bases, with 6 bases lying between them. Germline V gene sequence: CDR1 DFQATT, CDR2 SNEGSKA (reference sequence). The CDR3 is 13 residues long. CDR3 sequence reads: CSARVTNNSPLHF. In DNA, the CDR3 is TGCAGTGCTAGAGTCACCAATAATTCACCCCTCCACTTT.

Concerning this clonotype itself: A much more abundant neighbour one base away suggests this may be a read error. The chain is built from TRBV5-5 and TRBJ2-7; D unresolved. The V gene's germline CDR1 is SGHKS and CDR2 YYEKEE (reference sequence). The CDR3 sequence is 14 residues long. The V and J ends lost 2 bases and 2 bases respectively, with 11 bases between them. For the CDR3, the DNA is TGTGCCAGCAGCTTCGGGCAGGCGGCCTACGAGCAGTACTTC. Its translation is CASSFGQAAYEQYF.